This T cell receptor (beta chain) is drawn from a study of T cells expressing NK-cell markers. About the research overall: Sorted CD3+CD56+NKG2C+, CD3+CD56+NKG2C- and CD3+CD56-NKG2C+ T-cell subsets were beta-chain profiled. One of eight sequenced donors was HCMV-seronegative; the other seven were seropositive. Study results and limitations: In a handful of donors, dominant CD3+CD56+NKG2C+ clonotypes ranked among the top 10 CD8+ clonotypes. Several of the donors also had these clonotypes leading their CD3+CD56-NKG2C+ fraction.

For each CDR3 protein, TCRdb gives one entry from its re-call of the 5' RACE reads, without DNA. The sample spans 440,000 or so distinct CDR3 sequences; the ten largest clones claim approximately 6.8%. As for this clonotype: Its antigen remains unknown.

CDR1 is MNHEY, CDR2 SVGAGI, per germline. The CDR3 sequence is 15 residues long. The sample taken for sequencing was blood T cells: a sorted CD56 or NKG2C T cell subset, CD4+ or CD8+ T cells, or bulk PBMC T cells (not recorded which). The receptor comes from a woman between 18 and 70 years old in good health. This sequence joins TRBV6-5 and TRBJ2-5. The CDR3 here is CASSSSRSVAETQYF.